This T cell receptor (beta chain) was identified in a study of Ad26.COV2.S vaccination and SARS-CoV-2 variants (dated by TCRdb to the early 2020s). The study in broad terms: Donors in the vaccine arm were drawn from COV1001, a phase I-IIa trial of Ad26.COV2.S in healthy adults that was multicentre, randomized, double-blind and placebo-controlled. Ad26.COV2.S was administered intramuscularly at a dose of 5x10^10 or 1x10^11 viral particles, either as one shot or as two shots given 56 days apart. TCRbeta repertoire sequencing was used to assess the specificity and breadth of SARS-CoV-2-reactive T cell receptors after Ad26.COV2.S vaccination. The TCR-sequenced set comprised approximately 32 samples: around 20 Ad26.COV2.S vaccine recipients, 5 placebo recipients and 8 SARS-CoV-2 convalescent individuals. Participants in the trial were split at random into five groups of five each, receiving low-dose or high-dose Ad26.COV2.S once or twice, or else placebo on both occasions. Throughout the experiments and outcome assessment, investigators stayed blinded to trial group allocation.

The immunoSEQ Assay was the method used to sequence TCRbeta CDR3 regions. After extraction, genomic DNA underwent amplification by bias-controlled multiplex PCR, followed by high-throughput sequencing. For the original study's pipeline: To quantify the absolute abundance of each unique TCRbeta CDR3 region, sequences were collapsed and filtered. T cell fraction was estimated by normalizing TCRbeta template counts to usable DNA, which was measured by amplifying reference genes present in all nucleated cells. Repertoire TCRs were annotated as SARS-CoV-2-specific when V gene, CDR3 amino acid sequence and J gene were exactly matched to a known reactive TCR set. The reference SARS-CoV-2 TCR set came from MIRA and was filtered for enrichment in COVID-19-positive ImmuneCODE repertoires, removing public or cross-reactive TCRs. Using the MIRA antigens, annotated TCRs were further analysed by specific ORF or by position within an ORF. Depth was the summed frequency of annotated unique rearrangements, while breadth was defined as annotated unique rearrangements over total unique productive rearrangements. TCR breadth was compared between groups using two-sided Wilcoxon rank-sum tests. TCRdb's version of the immuneACCESS table is confined to in-frame rearrangements and falls short of the full clone set. An unresolved V gene accounts for under half of the shortfall where checked; the remainder is of unknown origin. V and J calls and clone size come straight from that table; D and trimming were deduced from the DNA. The sample yields around 450,000 clones; roughly 90% were counted once. In total, the top ten clones hold around 3.6% of the sample.

As to this clone: What antigen it recognizes has not been identified. No per-base quality is available; no much larger clone lies one base away.

In light of the paper, this sample's treatment or condition label describes: roughly 20 received Ad26.COV2.S at low or high dose, single or two shots; roughly five received placebo; per-sample allocation not given. Repertoires of vaccine and placebo recipients were sequenced from samples collected on day 63 after the first injection. Between 29 July and 7 August 2020, Cohort 1b enrolled about two dozen adults aged 18-55 years at one site in Boston, USA. Ad26.COV2.S was a replication-incompetent adenovirus type 26 vector expressing a prefusion-stabilized SARS-CoV-2 spike protein from the original Wuhan strain. For CDR1 and CDR2, the germline V gene lists SGHAT and FQNNGV. The CDR3 sequence holds 14 residues, the cysteine and phenylalanine included. The retained sequence is limited to the CDR3, 42 bases, with the frame set at the first base. Trimming removed 3 bases from V and 3 bases from J, leaving 8 bases between the germline ends.

General study outcomes and caveats: Comparable non-spike TCR breadth was observed between vaccine and placebo recipients, consistent with only spike being contained in the vaccine. The study lacked the statistical power to compare responses across vaccine doses or regimens. According to the authors, total T cell responses may have been underestimated by the TCR breadth and depth analyses. Spike-specific TCR breadth was higher in Ad26.COV2.S recipients than in placebo recipients (P = 0.0014). After vaccination, substantial breadth of spike-specific CD8+ and CD4+ T cell responses was reported.

Material: peripheral blood, obtained in a trial of Ad26.COV2.S vaccine versus placebo. The chain was built from TRBV11-2 and TRBJ2-2; TRBD2 could be the D gene, as 6 bases match. The receptor's source is a person between 18 and 60 years old who received the Ad26.COV2.S COVID-19 vaccine or a placebo. DNA sequence: TGTGCCAGCAGCTTGCGGGGAGACACCGGGGAGCTGTTTTTT. Its protein is CASSLRGDTGELFF.